This T cell receptor beta chain was identified during a study of blood T cells in healthy people across ages. The CDR3 length is 16 residues. Trimming left V 2 bases short and J 0 bases short, with 14 bases between. Germline assignment: CDR1 MGHRA and CDR2 YSYEKL. A J-beta primer mix and a sample-barcoded 5' primer were used in a second PCR of roughly 6 to 12 cycles. Every cDNA molecule carried a tag from a template-switch adaptor bearing 12 random nucleotides. TCRdb re-derived calls from the 5' RACE reads in MiXCR, one entry per CDR3 protein. The data hold 1.4 million or so distinct CDR3 sequences, with roughly two fifths observed a single time. RNA extraction gave at least 5.5 micrograms of total RNA per sample. In regard to this clonotype: What it recognizes is unknown.

Whole-study results and caveats: Both naive CD4+ cell counts and diversity were greater in long-lived donors than in aged donors. TCR beta diversity per million T cells fell roughly linearly with age.

Sequencing was done on a sample of blood. This clonotype was sampled from a woman aged 18-35 years in good health. This rearrangement joins TRBV4-1 to TRBJ2-7; possibly TRBD2 for D (5 bases). The CDR3 DNA follows: TGCGCCAGCAGCCAAATCGGGGAGACGAGCTCCTACGAGCAGTACTTC. Translated, it gives CASSQIGETSSYEQYF.